The 2 T cell receptor beta chains given below trace back to one sample, sequenced in a study of blood T cell repertoires in COVID-19. Generated by immunoSEQ multiplex PCR, the TCRdb table keeps only in-frame clones and is missing some. The sample holds roughly 71,000 clones; over 65% are singletons and the top ten take 15% to 20%. The sequencing input was peripheral blood. The receptors shown here come from an elderly woman with acute or convalescent COVID-19.

This clone was counted between two and nine times. V gene TRBV19 combines with J gene TRBJ2-3, with a possible D match to TRBD1 (8 bases). Germline V gives CDR1 LNHDA, CDR2 SQIVND (reference sequence). The CDR3 totals 17 residues. Trimming cost V 4 bases and J 2 bases, with 19 bases left between them. The chain's CDR3 is CASSKNTGGASTDTQYF. CDR3 DNA sequence: TGTGCCAGTAGTAAAAATACAGGGGGGGCCTCCACAGATACGCAGTATTTT.

The chain links TRBV2 to TRBJ2-7; 11 bases align to TRBD1. With V trimmed by 5 bases and J by 6 bases, 9 bases remained unmatched. Germline assignment: CDR1 SNHLY and CDR2 FYNNEI. The CDR3 runs to 15 residues. The chain's CDR3 is CASSPTRDRGSEQYF. CDR3 bases: TGTGCCAGCAGTCCTACCCGGGACAGGGGGAGCGAGCAGTACTTC.